Presented here are 20 T cell receptor beta chains from one specimen sequenced in a study of cytomegalovirus exposure and HLA in healthy donors. Amplification used 60 Vbeta primers and 13 Jbeta primers. Sequenced by immunoSEQ multiplex PCR; TCRdb stores in-frame clones only, minus some. The data contain roughly 190,000 clones, over 70% of them singletons. Sequenced sample: PBMCs. The source of these receptors is a woman under 30 in good health and CMV-seronegative.

CDR3 nucleotides: TGCGCCAGCAGTGATAGGGGGCAAGGGTCTGGAAACACCATATATTTT. This gives the protein CASSDRGQGSGNTIYF. The chain recombines TRBV10-2 with TRBJ1-3, with 7 bases matching TRBD1. Trimming at V came to 3 bases and at J to 1 base, leaving 6 bases not matched to a gene. The germline gives CDR1 WSHSY, CDR2 SAAADI. The CDR3 is 16 residues long.

The genes are TRBV6-5 and TRBJ2-7, with 7 nucleotides matching TRBD2. The CDR3 is made up of 15 amino acids. The V and J ends lost 7 bases and 4 bases, in that order; junction bases with no gene match: 13. CDR1 MNHEY and CDR2 SVGAGI come from the germline V gene. The CDR3 DNA reads TGTGCCAGCACGCCGGCGGGGGAGTTTCGTTACGAGCAGTACTTC. It is translated as CASTPAGEFRYEQYF.

The chain is built from TRBV4-1 and TRBJ2-7; the match to TRBD2 covers 8 bases. CDR1 is MGHRA, CDR2 YSYEKL, per germline. The length of the CDR3 is 13 residues. Trimming removed 5 bases from V and 3 bases from J; junction bases left unmatched: 3. The CDR3 region has the DNA TGCGCCAGCAGCAGCGGGAGAAACTACGAGCAGTACTTC. Its translation is CASSSGRNYEQYF.

The chain links TRBV9 to TRBJ2-3; TRBD2 agrees at 14 bases. Germline CDR1 SGDLS, CDR2 YYNGEE. With V trimmed by 3 bases and J by 8 bases, 8 bases remained unmatched. This CDR3 contains 16 residues. The CDR3 DNA follows: TGTGCCAGCAGCGGGTGGACTAGCGGGAGGCCTATTACGCAGTATTTT. This codes for CASSGWTSGRPITQYF.

The CDR3 sequence: CASSGSDVSYEQYF. DNA of the CDR3: TGCGCCAGCAGTGGCAGCGATGTCTCCTACGAGCAGTACTTC. The V gene is TRBV5-1, the J gene TRBJ2-7; D is uncertain. The CDR3 extends over 14 amino acids. Germline V lookup: CDR1 SGHRS, CDR2 YFSETQ. V was shortened by 5 bases and J by 0 bases, with 12 bases between the two germline ends.

V usage is TRBV30 and J usage is TRBJ2-3; tentatively, D is TRBD1 (6 bases). The V end was cut by 4 bases, the J end by 1 base, with 24 bases between. CDR1 and CDR2 from the germline V gene are GTSNPN and SVGIG (reference sequence). This CDR3 spans 18 amino acids. The CDR3 DNA is TGTGCCTGGAAAGGGGCAGGGGCGCCATTTTGGGGCACAGATACGCAGTATTTT. This sequence encodes CAWKGAGAPFWGTDTQYF. The entire variable domain, with the rest obtained from reference TRBV30 and TRBJ2-3, is as follows: SQTIHQWPATLVQPVGSPLSLECTVEGTSNPNLYWYRQAAGRGLQLLFYSVGIGQISSEVPQNLSASRPQDRQFILSSKKLLLSDSGFYLCAWKGAGAPFWGTDTQYFGPGTRLTVL.

In this sample, this clone turned up a few times. The chain is built from TRBV6-4 and TRBJ2-3, with D possibly matching TRBD1 (6 bases). Germline assignment: CDR1 MRHNA and CDR2 SNTAGT. This CDR3 region has 16 residues. The V end was cut by 0 bases, the J end by 6 bases, with 16 bases between. CDR3 sequence reads: CASSDSGQYTIDTQYF. CDR3 nucleotides: TGTGCCAGCAGTGACTCCGGACAGTATACGATCGATACGCAGTATTTT.

The chain employs TRBV27 and TRBJ2-7; D might be TRBD2 (6 bases). Trimming removed 6 bases from V and 3 bases from J, with 15 bases in between. The CDR3 is 14 amino acids. CDR1 is MNHEY and CDR2 is SMNVEV in the germline V gene (reference sequence). The CDR3 region is CASSPGEEYYEQYF. In DNA, the CDR3 is TGTGCCAGCAGCCCCGGGGAGGAGTACTACGAGCAGTACTTC.

The rearrangement uses TRBV5-8 and TRBJ2-1; 11 bases are shared with TRBD2. J gave up 0 bases and V 0 bases, and 5 bases lay outside the gene matches. The CDR3 runs to 18 residues. Looked up from germline, CDR1 is SGHTS and CDR2 is YDEGEE. CDR3 loop: CASSLDLLAGGSYNEQFF. The CDR3 region has the DNA TGTGCCAGCAGCTTGGATTTGCTAGCGGGGGGCTCCTACAATGAGCAGTTCTTC.

This clone was seen a single time. The chain links TRBV11-2 to TRBJ2-1; 9 bases agree with TRBD2. The germline V gene encodes CDR1 SGHAT and CDR2 FQNNGV. V dropped 1 base and J dropped 6; count of bases not matched to a gene: 4. CDR3 length: 15 amino acids. CDR3: CASSLGGGGVNEQFF. CDR3 sequence (DNA): TGTGCCAGCAGCTTAGGTGGCGGGGGGGTCAATGAGCAGTTCTTC.

CDR3 sequence (DNA): TGTGCCAGCGGGGAACAGGGGGCTTTAGTCAATTCACCCCTCCACTTT. Protein product: CASGEQGALVNSPLHF. This chain uses TRBV28 with TRBJ1-6, with 9 bases that match TRBD1. CDR3 size: 16 residues. Germline loops: CDR1 MDHEN, CDR2 SYDVKM. The V and J ends lost 8 bases and 7 bases, in that order; junction bases with no gene match: 12.

The gene calls are TRBV2 and TRBJ2-2; TRBD1 matches at 12 bases. After removal of 7 bases from V and 6 bases from J, the junction contained 6 bases not matched to a gene. The V gene's germline CDR1 is SNHLY and CDR2 FYNNEI. This CDR3 spans 15 amino acids. CDR3 protein: CASIPGQGASGELFF. The CDR3, as DNA: TGTGCCAGCATCCCGGGACAGGGGGCATCCGGGGAGCTGTTTTTT. Looking up the rest from reference TRBV2 and TRBJ2-2 gives the full variable domain: EPEVTQTPSHQVTQMGQEVILRCVPISNHLYFYWYRQILGQKVEFLVSFYNNEISEKSEIFDDQFSVERPDGSNFTLKIRSTKLEDSAMYFCASIPGQGASGELFFGEGSRLTVL.

The chain combines TRBV5-6 with TRBJ1-5; TRBD1 matches 7 bases. V lost 3 bases, J lost 5 bases, and 11 bases stayed unmatched. The germline CDR1 and CDR2 sequences are SGHDT and YYEEEE. This CDR3 is built from 16 residues. CDR3 protein: CASSSLIQGVDQPQHF. CDR3 nucleotides: TGTGCCAGCAGCTCTCTAATTCAGGGGGTGGATCAGCCCCAGCATTTT.

This chain uses TRBV10-2 with TRBJ1-6; possible D gene TRBD1, 5 bases. Germline CDR1 reads WSHSY; CDR2 reads SAAADI. Deletions cut 4 bases from V and 7 bases from J, with 17 bases between. The CDR3 is 16 amino acids. DNA for the CDR3: TGCGCCAGCAGTGTGGGGGACTCAGGAGTCAATTCACCCCTCCACTTT. Protein sequence: CASSVGDSGVNSPLHF.

The V gene is TRBV5-6, the J gene TRBJ2-7; D might be TRBD1 (6 bases). CDR1 and CDR2 (germline): SGHDT, YYEEEE. CDR3 length equals 13 residues. The V gene lost 5 bases and the J gene lost 3 bases, with 12 bases spanning the gap. The CDR3 bases are TGTGCCAGCAGGCCTTGGGGGCTCTACGAGCAGTACTTC. Residues: CASRPWGLYEQYF.

This sequence joins TRBV5-1 and TRBJ2-1; D ambiguous. V was shortened by 4 bases and J by 9 bases, with 11 bases between the two germline ends. Germline lookup yields CDR1 SGHRS and CDR2 YFSETQ. CDR3 length: 12 amino acids. CDR3 loop: CASSVQDAEQFF. In DNA form, the CDR3 reads TGCGCCAGCAGCGTTCAGGATGCTGAGCAGTTCTTC.

The V gene is TRBV29-1, the J gene TRBJ2-7, with TRBD1 matching over 10 bases. The V and J ends lost 0 bases and 6 bases, in that order; junction bases with no gene match: 5. Looked up from germline, CDR1 is SQVTM and CDR2 is ANQGSEA. The CDR3 is 14 amino acids. The CDR3 sequence: CSVEDRQGAVEQYF. CDR3 DNA sequence: TGCAGCGTTGAAGATAGACAGGGGGCAGTCGAGCAGTACTTC.

V and J are TRBV29-1 and TRBJ2-3; 11 bases are a match to TRBD2. This CDR3 is 13 amino acids long. J was trimmed by 4 bases and V by 7 bases; bases with no gene match: 4. The germline CDR1 and CDR2 sequences are SQVTM and ANQGSEA. CDR3 in amino acids: CSGLAGGADTQYF. Here the CDR3 DNA reads TGCAGCGGGCTAGCGGGAGGTGCAGATACGCAGTATTTT.

The CDR3 reads CASSYRYPGQPNQPQHF. DNA for the CDR3: TGTGCCAGCAGCTATCGTTATCCGGGACAGCCCAATCAGCCCCAGCATTTT. The rearrangement uses TRBV5-4 and TRBJ1-5, with TRBD1 matching over 7 bases. This CDR3 is built from 17 residues. CDR1 SGHNT and CDR2 YYREEE come from the germline V gene (reference sequence). The trim removed 3 bases at V and 3 bases at J, leaving 12 bases unmatched.

This sequence joins TRBV7-9 and TRBJ1-4; D perhaps matches TRBD1 (6 bases). V lost 3 bases and J 6 bases, leaving 11 bases between the germline ends. From germline, CDR1 is SEHNR and CDR2 FQNEAQ (reference sequence). The CDR3 loop spans 14 amino acids. The DNA for the CDR3 is TGTGCCAGCAGCTTTGGACAGAACGATGAAAAACTGTTTTTT. Its translation is CASSFGQNDEKLFF.